This T cell receptor beta chain was observed in a study of CD8+CD57+ T cells in acquired aplastic anemia. Study-wide context: Sorted CD4+ plus CD8+ cells gave DNA averaging about 3.2 ug. Study-wide findings and caveats: Between patients and controls, around 30 CD8+ CDR3 sequences were found in common.

Genomic DNA provided the template from which TCR beta VDJ and CDR3 profiles were obtained. TCRdb reprocessed the reads via MiXCR and lists one record per CDR3 protein. The sample holds around 430,000 distinct CDR3 sequences, around a third seen once. The CDR3 totals 18 residues. From germline, CDR1 is SGHAT and CDR2 FQDESV (reference sequence). V dropped 4 bases and J dropped 4; count of bases not matched to a gene: 15. In regard to this clonotype: Its antigen is unidentified.

It was patients with CD8+CD57+ cell expansion by flow cytometry who were chosen for sequencing. The sequence derives from a human donor with aplastic anemia. This chain connects TRBV11-1 to TRBJ2-7; the match to TRBD1 covers 11 bases. What was sequenced was sorted CD4+, CD8+, or CD8+CD57+ T cells (not recorded which) from PBMCs. CDR3 sequence: CASSSHALPGQGVYEQYF. In DNA form, the CDR3 reads TGTGCCAGCAGCTCACACGCCCTACCGGGACAGGGGGTTTACGAGCAGTACTTC.